This TCR beta chain was identified during a study of tissue T cells after allogeneic stem cell transplantation. Points from the study as a whole: This small cohort was clinically heterogeneous, and sampling depth was a limitation. Only a limited share of tissue TCRs appeared in blood or spleen. Some tissue clones might be persisting host cells; their alloreactivity or antigen specificity was not determined. Shared clones across patients were few; motif clustering revealed tissue-specific shared signatures.

Some clones are missing from TCRdb's copy, which holds only in-frame ones; the method was immunoSEQ multiplex PCR. The sample shows about 48,000 clones, about 73% of them seen only once. J lost 7 bases, V lost 5 bases, and 1 base had no gene match. Germline V lookup: CDR1 NNHDY, CDR2 SYVADS. This CDR3 is 11 amino acids long. About this clone: The antigen remains undetermined. Mouse gene names and germline throughout. The read halts 1 residue ahead of the CDR3 end, with the missing end drawn from the germline J gene.

Sequencing input: sorted cells pooled from one or two spleens. The chain couples TRBV13-3 to TRBJ1-1, with 8 positions matching TRBD1. The receptor comes from a pool of C57BL/6 mice in good health. The covered CDR3 bases are TGTGCCAGCAGAGACAGGGGAGAAGTCTTC. Protein: CASRDRGEVF. The entire CDR3 protein reads CASRDRGEVFF.